Presented here are 21 T cell receptor beta chains from one specimen sequenced in a study of T cell clusters in autoimmune cytopenias. One tube held mixed TRB-A and TRB-B primer pools for touch-down PCR. TCRdb reanalyzed the multiplex PCR reads, giving one entry per CDR3 protein sequence and no DNA. Here the sample table reports about 2,800 distinct CDR3 sequences. TRB amplification used 250 ng of peripheral blood genomic DNA. Sequencing input: peripheral blood. Receptors originate from a human donor with an autoimmune cytopenia or autoimmune hepatitis (not recorded which).

This clonotype is classed as medium-sized (0.01 to 0.1%) by frequency. The CDR3 reads CASSLVETGAYNEQFF. The chain has TRBV5-6 and TRBJ2-1; no DNA is available, so the TRBD1 call from TCRdb remains unchecked. The germline V gene has CDR1 SGHDT and CDR2 YYEEEE. The CDR3 extends over 16 amino acids. Full variable domain (outside the CDR3, taken from reference TRBV5-6 and TRBJ2-1): DAGVTQSPTHLIKTRGQQVTLRCSPKSGHDTVSWYQQALGQGPQFIFQYYEEEERQRGNFPDRFSGHQFPNYSSELNVNALLLGDSALYLCASSLVETGAYNEQFFGPGTRLTVL.

This clonotype counts as medium-sized by frequency. The rearrangement links TRBV4-3 to TRBJ2-1; TCRdb's D call, TRBD2, is unchecked because there is no DNA. Germline V gene sequence: CDR1 LGHNA, CDR2 YSLEER. The CDR3 covers 17 residues. CDR3 amino acids: CASSQTLAGGGYNEQFF.

Measured by frequency, this clonotype is medium-sized. This chain joins TRBV19 and TRBJ2-1; TCRdb's D call of TRBD1 is untestable without DNA. Germline assignment: CDR1 LNHDA and CDR2 SQIVND (reference sequence). The CDR3 loop spans 15 amino acids. The CDR3 sequence is CASTQGGQGREEQFF.

The chain combines TRBV20-1 with TRBJ1-1. The CDR3 covers 11 residues. Germline V gene data show CDR1 as DFQATT and CDR2 as SNEGSKA (reference sequence). The CDR3 here is CSARGGVEAFF.

This clonotype is labeled medium-sized (0.01 to 0.1%) based on frequency. This chain connects TRBV12-3 or TRBV12-4 to TRBJ1-1. The CDR3 runs 15 residues. The CDR3 sequence: CASSPGWSLNTEAFF.

This clonotype is identified as medium-sized from frequency. CDR3 sequence reads: CASSSTGPRTGELFF. V is TRBV6-5 and J is TRBJ2-2; TCRdb's D gene call, TRBD1, goes unchecked for lack of DNA. The CDR3 covers 15 residues. Germline assignment: CDR1 MNHEY and CDR2 SVGAGI.

This clonotype counts as medium-sized (0.01 to 0.1%) by frequency. V gene TRBV5-6 combines with J gene TRBJ2-5; TCRdb indicates TRBD1, and absent DNA this call remains unverified. There are 14 residues in the CDR3. The germline CDR1 and CDR2 sequences are SGHDT and YYEEEE. The CDR3 reads CASRAGTAGETQYF.

Its frequency marks this clonotype as medium-sized. The chain joins TRBV11-2 to TRBJ2-3; the TRBD1 assignment by TCRdb is unverifiable without DNA. This CDR3 has 14 amino acids. Germline CDR1 and CDR2: SGHAT and FQNNGV. CDR3 amino acids: CASTGGSSTDTQYF.

According to its frequency, this clonotype is medium-sized. The chain recombines TRBV5-4 with TRBJ2-1; TCRdb's D call, TRBD2, is unchecked because there is no DNA. The CDR3 runs to 14 residues. Germline V CDR1 and CDR2: SGHNT, YYREEE (reference sequence). CDR3 protein: CASSFLAGGNEQFF.

This chain connects TRBV4-3 to TRBJ2-3. The CDR3 runs to 17 residues. Germline V gives CDR1 LGHNA, CDR2 YSLEER. The chain's CDR3 is CASSQEWPHYPTDTQYF.

This clonotype ranks as medium-sized (0.01 to 0.1%) in terms of frequency. The chain couples TRBV5-5 to TRBJ2-4; the D call from TCRdb, TRBD1, cannot be confirmed without DNA. The CDR3 has 16 amino acids. The germline gives CDR1 SGHKS, CDR2 YYEKEE (reference sequence). Here the CDR3 reads CASSLDQGGNLNIQYF.

This clonotype is classed as medium-sized by frequency. This chain connects TRBV30 to TRBJ2-3; without DNA, the TCRdb call of TRBD1 cannot be checked. Germline values: CDR1 GTSNPN, CDR2 SVGIG (reference sequence). This CDR3 region has 12 residues. The CDR3 is CAWIPGMDTQYF.

The chain links TRBV20-1 to TRBJ2-2; the TRBD1 assignment by TCRdb is unverifiable without DNA. Germline CDR1 and CDR2: DFQATT and SNEGSKA (reference sequence). This CDR3 is built from 17 residues. This CDR3 reads CSAYEPAGQGFTGELFF.

This clonotype is medium-sized by frequency. The chain has TRBV19 and TRBJ2-1. In germline, CDR1 is LNHDA, CDR2 SQIVND (reference sequence). This CDR3 region has 15 residues. CDR3 region: CASSLAGSSYNEQFF.

This clonotype is identified as medium-sized (0.01 to 0.1%) from frequency. The V call is TRBV30, the J call TRBJ1-2. Germline V lookup: CDR1 GTSNPN, CDR2 SVGIG (reference sequence). This CDR3 comprises 11 residues. This CDR3 is CAWSLNYGYTF.

The chain carries TRBV5-1 and TRBJ2-7; TCRdb picks TRBD2, but there is no DNA to check that call. Germline CDR1 and CDR2: SGHRS and YFSETQ. The CDR3 is 15 amino acids. The CDR3 sequence is CASSLLPAGGNEQYF.

This clonotype registers medium-sized by frequency. The chain combines TRBV18 with TRBJ2-5; TCRdb outputs TRBD2, but without DNA this stays unchecked. The CDR3 is made up of 16 amino acids. The germline V gene encodes CDR1 KGHSH and CDR2 LQKENI. The CDR3 reads CASSPARASGEETQYF.

This clonotype is classed as medium-sized (0.01 to 0.1%) by frequency. The chain is built from TRBV20-1 and TRBJ2-7; with no DNA, the TCRdb D assignment of TRBD1 cannot be verified. The CDR3 is made up of 15 amino acids. CDR1 is DFQATT and CDR2 is SNEGSKA in the germline V gene (reference sequence). The CDR3: CSARDPGQGDHEQYF.

This clonotype is medium-sized by frequency. The chain links TRBV12-3 or TRBV12-4 to TRBJ2-5; TCRdb returns TRBD1, unconfirmable since there is no DNA. There are 19 residues in the CDR3. The CDR3 is CASSLRVGGQGVEGETQYF.

This clonotype shows up as large (0.1 to 1%) by frequency. The rearrangement uses TRBV6-5 and TRBJ2-2. The CDR3 length is 12 residues. Looked up from germline, CDR1 is MNHEY and CDR2 is SVGAGI. The CDR3 region is CASSPNVGELFF.

This clonotype is classed as medium-sized by frequency. This sequence joins TRBV27 and TRBJ1-5. Looked up from germline, CDR1 is MNHEY and CDR2 is SMNVEV (reference sequence). The CDR3 totals 13 residues. CDR3 loop: CASSTYSNQPQHF.